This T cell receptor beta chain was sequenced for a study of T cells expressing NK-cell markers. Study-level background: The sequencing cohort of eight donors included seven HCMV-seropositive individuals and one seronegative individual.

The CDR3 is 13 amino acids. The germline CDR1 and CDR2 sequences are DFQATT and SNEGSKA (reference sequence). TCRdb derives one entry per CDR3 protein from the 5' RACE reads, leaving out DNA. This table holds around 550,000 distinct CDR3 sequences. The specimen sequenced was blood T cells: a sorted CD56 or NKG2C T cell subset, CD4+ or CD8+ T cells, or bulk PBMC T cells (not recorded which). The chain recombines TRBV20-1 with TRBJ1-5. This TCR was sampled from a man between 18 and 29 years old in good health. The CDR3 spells CSARDLRQTPQHF.